Listed here are 14 T cell receptor beta chains from one sample, sequenced in a study of cytomegalovirus exposure and HLA in healthy donors. This PCR relied on a set of 60 Vbeta primers and 13 Jbeta primers. Clones were sequenced by immunoSEQ multiplex PCR, and TCRdb holds only the in-frame ones, with some missing. The sample holds 150,000 to 200,000 clones, about 63% seen once. The specimen sequenced was PBMCs. These receptor sequences come from a woman aged 40 to 50 in good health and CMV-seropositive.

As to this clone: One end of the junction varies from germline; a read error may be responsible. J is TRBJ2-7 and V is TRBV7-9; TRBD2 matches 10 bases. Germline assignment: CDR1 SEHNR and CDR2 FQNEAQ (reference sequence). The CDR3 sequence is 12 residues long. The CDR3 spells CSSSSSGRALYF. The CDR3 nucleotides read TGTTCCAGCAGCTCAAGCGGGAGGGCCTTGTACTTC.

V is TRBV7-9 and J is TRBJ2-1, with D maybe TRBD1 (6 bases). V was pared by 8 bases and J by 0 bases, with 11 bases between. This CDR3 has 14 amino acids. Per germline, CDR1 SEHNR and CDR2 FQNEAQ (reference sequence). The CDR3 DNA reads as TGTGCCAGCGGCGACAGGAGCTCCTACAATGAGCAGTTCTTC. This codes for CASGDRSSYNEQFF.

This chain links TRBV6-5 with TRBJ2-2; D is possibly TRBD2 (6 bases). The CDR3 is 16 amino acids. V lost 2 bases to trimming and J lost 4 bases, with 14 bases between them. The germline gives CDR1 MNHEY, CDR2 SVGAGI. The CDR3 region is CASSYGTGEGTGELFF. CDR3 nucleotide sequence: TGTGCCAGCAGTTACGGCACGGGAGAAGGCACCGGGGAGCTGTTTTTT.

This clone was picked up one time. This chain connects TRBV6-4 to TRBJ1-5; D is undetermined. Germline lookup yields CDR1 MRHNA and CDR2 SNTAGT. Trimming left V 5 bases short and J 7 bases short, with 12 bases between. There are 13 residues in the CDR3. This CDR3 is CASSQSPEQPQHF. CDR3 coding DNA: TGTGCCAGCAGTCAATCCCCAGAACAGCCCCAGCATTTT.

The chain couples TRBV5-1 to TRBJ1-4, with 7 bases lining up with TRBD1. V lost 4 bases to trimming and J lost 4 bases; unmatched junction nucleotides: 10. Germline V gene lookup returns CDR1 SGHRS and CDR2 YFSETQ. The CDR3 loop spans 16 amino acids. Written as DNA, the CDR3 is TGCGCCAGCAGCCCAACAGGGGTGGACTTTAATGAAAAACTGTTTTTT. It is translated as CASSPTGVDFNEKLFF. The complete variable domain, with remaining parts taken from reference TRBV5-1 and TRBJ1-4, reads KAGVTQTPRYLIKTRGQQVTLSCSPISGHRSVSWYQQTPGQGLQFLFEYFSETQRNKGNFPGRFSGRQFSNSRSEMNVSTLELGDSALYLCASSPTGVDFNEKLFFGSGTQLSVL.

This chain links TRBV27 with TRBJ2-1, with TRBD2 identical over 13 bases. V shed 6 bases, J shed 5 bases, and the junction held 4 bases outside the gene matches. CDR1 is MNHEY, CDR2 SMNVEV, per germline (reference sequence). The CDR3 has 15 residues. CDR3 in amino acids: CASRLTSGGNNEQFF. CDR3 in DNA: TGTGCCAGCAGGCTGACTAGCGGGGGGAACAATGAGCAGTTCTTC.

This clone came up once. The V gene is TRBV7-9, the J gene TRBJ2-1; 11 bases fit TRBD2. The V gene end was trimmed by 1 base and the J gene end by 8 bases; junction bases not matched to a gene: 4. The CDR3 is 15 residues long. CDR1 is SEHNR, CDR2 FQNEAQ, per germline (reference sequence). Here the CDR3 reads CASSLGTSGWDEQFF. Here the CDR3 DNA reads TGTGCCAGCAGCTTAGGGACTAGCGGGTGGGATGAGCAGTTCTTC.

Only a few counts were recorded for this clone. The rearrangement joins TRBV28 to TRBJ2-3; the match to TRBD2 covers 9 bases. J gave up 4 bases and V 6 bases, and 11 bases lay outside the gene matches. CDR3 length: 16 amino acids. Germline V CDR1 and CDR2: MDHEN, SYDVKM. The CDR3 here is CASSPNYSGRADTQYF. In nucleotides, the CDR3 is TGTGCCAGCAGCCCGAACTATAGCGGGAGAGCAGATACGCAGTATTTT.

V usage is TRBV11-2 and J usage is TRBJ2-2; 9 bases map to TRBD2. J gave up 5 bases and V 5 bases, and 3 bases lay outside the gene matches. In germline, CDR1 is SGHAT, CDR2 FQNNGV. The CDR3 is 14 residues long. The CDR3 nucleotides read TGTGCCAGCAGCGATCTAGCGGGAACCGGGGAGCTGTTTTTT. Amino acids: CASSDLAGTGELFF. Together with reference TRBV11-2 and TRBJ2-2, the CDR3 gives the full variable domain: EAGVAQSPRYKIIEKRQSVAFWCNPISGHATLYWYQQILGQGPKLLIQFQNNGVVDDSQLPKDRFSAERLKGVDSTLKIQPAKLEDSAVYLCASSDLAGTGELFFGEGSRLTVL.

The J gene is TRBJ2-7, the V gene TRBV28; D possibly corresponds to TRBD1 (6 bases). The ends were cut back, 3 bases at V and 2 bases at J, with 17 bases in the middle. Germline V gives CDR1 MDHEN, CDR2 SYDVKM. The CDR3 sequence is 16 residues long. The CDR3 coding sequence is TGTGCCAGCAGTTTTAGGGTCAGGGGACCGACCTACGAGCAGTACTTC. This sequence encodes CASSFRVRGPTYEQYF.

The CDR3 is CATTQGMNTEAFF. The CDR3 coding sequence is TGTGCCACCACCCAGGGCATGAACACTGAAGCTTTCTTT. The V call is TRBV2, the J call TRBJ1-1, with D possibly being TRBD1 (5 bases). Between the trimmed V and J ends, which lost 10 bases and 0 bases, there was a span of 12 bases. This CDR3 is built from 13 residues. Germline V gene lookup returns CDR1 SNHLY and CDR2 FYNNEI.

This clone was seen only a few times. J is TRBJ1-4 and V is TRBV6-5, with 7 positions matching TRBD1. The germline V gene has CDR1 MNHEY and CDR2 SVGAGI. Trimming cost V 0 bases and J 4 bases; bases outside gene matches: 5. CDR3 size: 16 residues. The CDR3 is CASSYSSGTVNEKLFF. CDR3 sequence (DNA): TGTGCCAGCAGTTACTCGAGTGGGACAGTTAATGAAAAACTGTTTTTT.

The chain couples TRBV5-1 to TRBJ2-7; D not resolved. Germline lookup yields CDR1 SGHRS and CDR2 YFSETQ. V shed 0 bases and J shed 1 base, with 11 bases lying between them. This CDR3 spans 15 amino acids. CDR3 nucleotides: TGCGCCAGCAGCTTGGCCCCTCCAGTTTCCTACGAGCAGTACTTC. Translating gives CASSLAPPVSYEQYF.

This chain joins TRBV5-1 and TRBJ1-1, with 8 bases that match TRBD1. V shed 3 bases and J 0 bases; nucleotides not matched to a gene: 4. Germline loops: CDR1 SGHRS, CDR2 YFSETQ. This CDR3 comprises 15 residues. CDR3 amino acids: CASSSAGGLNTEAFF. The CDR3 DNA reads as TGCGCCAGCAGCTCAGCAGGGGGCCTGAACACTGAAGCTTTCTTT.